This T cell receptor beta chain is drawn from a study of OX40 agonist ivuxolimab in advanced cancers. The repertoire was sequenced with immunoSEQ multiplex PCR; TCRdb's copy has only in-frame clones and lacks some. The sample gives around 62,000 clones, around 79% of which show up once; 5.5% is in the top ten. The CDR3 is 15 residues long. Looked up from germline, CDR1 is SGHVS and CDR2 is FNYEAQ. V lost 5 bases, J lost 3 bases, and 6 bases stayed unmatched. This TCR was recovered from an adult with an advanced solid tumor such as melanoma, head and neck, liver or kidney cancer. The sample here was CD4+ or CD8+ T cells sorted from blood, taken in a trial of the OX40 agonist ivuxolimab. This sequence joins TRBV7-6 and TRBJ2-7, with 11 positions matching TRBD2. The CDR3 reads CASSPGTSGGYEQYF. The CDR3 DNA reads TGTGCCAGCAGCCCCGGAACTAGCGGGGGCTACGAGCAGTACTTC. The full variable domain, in which reference TRBV7-6 and TRBJ2-7 provide the parts outside the CDR3, is GAGVSQSPRYKVTKRGQDVALRCDPISGHVSLYWYRQALGQGPEFLTYFNYEAQQDKSGLPNDRFSAERPEGSISTLTIQRTEQRDSAMYRCASSPGTSGGYEQYFGPGTRLTVT.